These 14 T cell receptor beta chains originate from one sample sequenced in a study of T cell responses to AZD1222 COVID-19 vaccine. Using immunoSEQ multiplex PCR, the repertoire was profiled, and TCRdb retains in-frame clones only, with some absent. The sample carries 150,000 or so clones, roughly nine tenths recorded once. The sequences come from peripheral blood, collected on day 0 of AZD1222 vaccination. These receptor sequences come from an adult in good health.

J is TRBJ1-3 and V is TRBV7-6; D remains unclear. Germline assignment: CDR1 SGHVS and CDR2 FNYEAQ. The V end was cut by 5 bases, the J end by 2 bases, with 22 bases between. The CDR3 is 18 residues long. The CDR3 region is CASSTLVPGLRTGNTIYF. CDR3 in DNA: TGTGCCAGCAGCACATTAGTCCCCGGGCTCCGAACTGGAAACACCATATATTTT.

The chain couples TRBV19 to TRBJ2-1; the match to TRBD2 covers 10 bases. CDR1 is LNHDA and CDR2 is SQIVND in the germline V gene (reference sequence). The CDR3 contains 15 residues. V shed 6 bases, J shed 2 bases, and the junction held 4 bases outside the gene matches. The CDR3 DNA is TGTGCCAGTAGCGATACTAGCGGGACCTACAATGAGCAGTTCTTC. As protein: CASSDTSGTYNEQFF.

The chain links TRBV7-9 to TRBJ2-7, with D possibly matching TRBD2 (6 bases). The CDR3 covers 13 residues. V gave up 5 bases and J gave up 2 bases, with 10 bases separating them. Germline CDR1 and CDR2: SEHNR and FQNEAQ (reference sequence). CDR3 bases: TGTGCCAGCAGCCGACTAGTCACCTACGAGCAGTACTTC. Its protein product is CASSRLVTYEQYF.

The chain combines TRBV19 with TRBJ2-1; TRBD2 aligns across 11 bases. After removal of 5 bases from V and 7 bases from J, the junction contained 10 bases not matched to a gene. The CDR3 contains 16 residues. CDR1 is LNHDA, CDR2 SQIVND, per germline (reference sequence). The CDR3 is CASSRVGLAVENEQFF. The CDR3 nucleotides are TGTGCCAGTAGTCGTGTGGGACTAGCGGTTGAGAATGAGCAGTTCTTC.

This chain uses TRBV13 with TRBJ2-2; D not resolved. The germline CDR1 and CDR2 sequences are PRHDT and FYEKMQ (reference sequence). The ends were cut back, 7 bases at V and 0 bases at J, with 0 bases in the middle. The CDR3 contains 11 residues. The CDR3 DNA reads TGTGCCAGCACGAACACCGGGGAGCTGTTTTTT. Translated, it gives CASTNTGELFF.

The V gene is TRBV28, the J gene TRBJ2-1, with 11 bases fitting TRBD2. This CDR3 has 14 residues. The V gene's germline CDR1 is MDHEN and CDR2 SYDVKM. Trimming took 3 bases from V and 9 from J; bases not matched to a gene: 4. CDR3 nucleotide sequence: TGTGCCAGCAGTTTTCAACTAGCGGGAGTTGAGCAGTTCTTC. Translated, it gives CASSFQLAGVEQFF.

CDR3 protein: CASSLSLGTGELFF. The CDR3 coding sequence is TGTGCCAGCAGCTTAAGTCTTGGGACCGGGGAGCTGTTTTTT. The chain combines TRBV7-3 with TRBJ2-2; no firm D call. This CDR3 contains 14 residues. Per the germline V gene, CDR1 is SGHTA and CDR2 is FQGTGA. The ends were cut back, 1 base at V and 5 bases at J, with 8 bases in the middle.

The rearrangement uses TRBV2 and TRBJ2-1; 11 nucleotides line up with TRBD1. The CDR3 covers 12 residues. Looked up from germline, CDR1 is SNHLY and CDR2 is FYNNEI. Germline trimming cut 4 bases from V and 12 bases from J; bases unmatched to any gene: 2. For the CDR3, the DNA is TGTGCCAGCAGTGGGACAGGGGGCTGGCAGTTCTTC. This encodes CASSGTGGWQFF. Full variable domain (rest looked up from reference TRBV2 and TRBJ2-1): EPEVTQTPSHQVTQMGQEVILRCVPISNHLYFYWYRQILGQKVEFLVSFYNNEISEKSEIFDDQFSVERPDGSNFTLKIRSTKLEDSAMYFCASSGTGGWQFFGPGTRLTVL.

The chain combines TRBV27 with TRBJ2-3, with D perhaps matching TRBD1 (5 bases). The CDR3 loop spans 16 amino acids. V shed 5 bases and J shed 5 bases, with 20 bases lying between them. Germline lookup yields CDR1 MNHEY and CDR2 SMNVEV (reference sequence). The CDR3 region has the DNA TGTGCCAGCAGTATGCGGAAATGGCAGGGTGGAGATACGCAGTATTTT. Its protein product is CASSMRKWQGGDTQYF.

CDR3 in amino acids: CASSFRAPSNQPQHF. Written as DNA, the CDR3 is TGTGCCAGCAGTTTCAGGGCCCCCAGCAATCAGCCCCAGCATTTT. The chain has TRBV28 and TRBJ1-5; D perhaps matches TRBD1 (5 bases). Trimming pared 3 bases from V and 1 base from J, leaving 10 bases between. The CDR3 runs to 15 residues. Germline-derived CDR1 and CDR2 are MDHEN and SYDVKM.

The sample holds a few counts of this clone. J is TRBJ1-2 and V is TRBV4-3, with TRBD1 matching 8 bases. Germline trimming cut 3 bases from V and 5 bases from J; bases unmatched to any gene: 20. The V gene's germline CDR1 is LGHNA and CDR2 YSLEER. The CDR3 is made up of 19 amino acids. The CDR3 region has the DNA TGCGCCAGCAGCCAGGAGACCCCGGGACAGGCCTCTACCCGATATGGCTACACCTTC. Protein: CASSQETPGQASTRYGYTF.

The chain is built from TRBV7-3 and TRBJ2-3, with D maybe TRBD2 (5 bases). Trimming removed 1 base at V and 1 base at J, with 6 bases between. Germline V gene sequence: CDR1 SGHTA, CDR2 FQGTGA. CDR3 length: 14 residues. The CDR3 sequence: CASSLNGGTDTQYF. As DNA, the CDR3 is TGTGCCAGCAGCTTAAACGGGGGCACAGATACGCAGTATTTT.

The rearrangement uses TRBV7-9 and TRBJ2-2; TRBD1 aligns across 10 bases. This CDR3 spans 19 amino acids. Germline loops: CDR1 SEHNR, CDR2 FQNEAQ (reference sequence). Trimming cost V 2 bases and J 4 bases; bases outside gene matches: 13. The CDR3 region is CASSLPRPGQGHLTGELFF. Here the CDR3 DNA reads TGTGCCAGCAGCTTACCTCGGCCGGGACAGGGGCATCTCACCGGGGAGCTGTTTTTT.

The genes are TRBV11-3 and TRBJ1-2, with a weak D call TRBD1 (5 bases). V was trimmed by 2 bases and J by 2 bases, leaving 9 bases between them. This CDR3 contains 14 residues. From germline, CDR1 is SGHNT and CDR2 YENEEA. CDR3 sequence: CASSLRTGNYGYTF. CDR3 nucleotide sequence: TGTGCCAGCAGCTTACGAACAGGCAACTATGGCTACACCTTC.